This entry lists 21 T cell receptor beta chains sequenced from one sample in a study of human T cells and chemical hapten exposure (dated by TCRdb to the early 2020s). The library was generated by RACE. Sequencing was performed on a NextSeq 500. TCRdb passed the public sequencing reads through fastp at Q25 and MiXCR, retaining productive beta sequences. Each record represents a unique CDR3 protein, reported with the most common genes and DNA among its rows. This sample has 120,000 to 150,000 distinct CDR3 sequences in its table, and roughly 10% of those were observed once. The ten largest clones represent under 1.5% of the sample. The time point label of this sample denotes: patch test 2, 6 weeks after DPC sensitization. The intended sense of this specimen's treatment or condition label: therapeutic diphenylcyclopropenone sensitization with weekly scalp DPC. The input for sequencing was whole blood, taken in connection with sensitization to the hapten diphenylcyclopropenone (DPC). The origin of the receptors is a woman between 45 and 60 years old with alopecia areata. Some clones in this sample may be carry-over from other donors' samples.

This clonotype was found many times. The V gene is TRBV27, the J gene TRBJ2-4, with a possible D match to TRBD2 (5 bases). The germline V gene has CDR1 MNHEY and CDR2 SMNVEV (reference sequence). The CDR3 is 11 residues long. Trimming stripped 6 bases from V and 8 bases from J, with 8 bases between. CDR3 loop: CASSRGDIQYF. The CDR3 DNA follows: TGTGCCAGCAGCCGGGGTGACATTCAGTACTTC.

The chain combines TRBV29-1 with TRBJ1-1; tentatively, D is TRBD1 (6 bases). Germline CDR1 SQVTM, CDR2 ANQGSEA. Trimming cost V 5 bases and J 11 bases, with 21 bases left between them. This CDR3 contains 13 residues. For the CDR3, the DNA is TGCAGCGTTCGGGAGGGGCAGGGGTTGTTGGCTTTCTTT. This encodes CSVREGQGLLAFF.

This clonotype was picked up a small number of times. This chain joins TRBV10-2 and TRBJ2-1; D is ambiguous. Germline V gives CDR1 WSHSY, CDR2 SAAADI. V was clipped by 1 base and J by 10 bases, with 8 bases between them. This CDR3 has 12 residues. The CDR3 here is CASSEFYQEQFF. In DNA, the CDR3 is TGCGCCAGCAGTGAGTTCTATCAGGAGCAGTTCTTC.

Only a few counts were recorded for this clonotype. The genes are TRBV29-1 and TRBJ2-5, with TRBD2 matching over 7 bases. J was trimmed by 1 base and V by 6 bases; bases with no gene match: 2. The germline V gene has CDR1 SQVTM and CDR2 ANQGSEA. The length of the CDR3 is 12 residues. This CDR3 is CSVGTTQETQYF. The CDR3 nucleotides read TGCAGCGTAGGGACTACCCAAGAGACCCAGTACTTC. Complete variable domain (other parts from reference TRBV29-1 and TRBJ2-5): SAVISQKPSRDICQRGTSLTIQCQVDSQVTMMFWYRQQPGQSLTLIATANQGSEATYESGFVIDKFPISRPNLTFSTLTVSNMSPEDSSIYLCSVGTTQETQYFGPGTRLLVL.

V is TRBV30 and J is TRBJ2-1, with D possibly being TRBD1 (6 bases). The CDR3 is 14 amino acids. CDR1 is GTSNPN and CDR2 is SVGIG in the germline V gene (reference sequence). Trimming shortened V by 4 bases and J by 5 bases, and 15 bases separated the two germline ends. This chain's CDR3 is CAWKGTIPHNEQFF. In DNA, the CDR3 is TGTGCCTGGAAAGGGACAATCCCCCACAATGAGCAGTTCTTC.

This clonotype was seen more than once but under ten times. V and J are TRBV4-2 and TRBJ1-1; 8 bases are shared with TRBD1. V trimming: 2 bases; J trimming: 6 bases; junction bases outside the gene matches: 14. The CDR3 is 17 amino acids. Germline lookup yields CDR1 LGHNA and CDR2 YNFKEQ. CDR3 region: CASSQPDWGQVFAEAFF. DNA for the CDR3: TGTGCCAGCAGCCAACCGGACTGGGGACAGGTTTTCGCTGAAGCTTTCTTT.

There are many counts of this clonotype. The CDR3 sequence: CASSQRTGVNEQFF. The CDR3 DNA reads as TGTGCCAGCAGCCAACGGACAGGGGTCAATGAGCAGTTCTTC. This chain joins TRBV6-2 or TRBV6-3 and TRBJ2-1; TRBD1 agrees at 9 bases. V trimming: 6 bases; J trimming: 6 bases; junction bases outside the gene matches: 6. Per the germline V gene, CDR1 is MNHEY and CDR2 is SVGEGT. The CDR3 spans 14 residues.

This clonotype was detected only a few times. This chain joins TRBV6-5 and TRBJ1-1; D gene unclear. The CDR3 length is 14 residues. Trimming took 6 bases from V and 1 from J, leaving 12 bases between them. The germline V gene has CDR1 MNHEY and CDR2 SVGAGI. The CDR3 region is CASRRHGANTEAFF. DNA for the CDR3: TGTGCCAGCAGAAGACATGGCGCGAACACTGAAGCTTTCTTT.

There are a few counts of this clonotype. The rearrangement links TRBV9 to TRBJ2-3, with no clear D. The CDR3 runs 14 residues. Trimming removed 0 bases from V and 4 bases from J, with 9 bases in between. CDR1 SGDLS and CDR2 YYNGEE come from the germline V gene. The CDR3 bases are TGTGCCAGCAGCGTAGGTCCTCGAGCAGATACGCAGTATTTT. This sequence encodes CASSVGPRADTQYF. The full variable domain, completed using reference TRBV9 and TRBJ2-3, is DSGVTQTPKHLITATGQRVTLRCSPRSGDLSVYWYQQSLDQGLQFLIQYYNGEERAKGNILERFSAQQFPDLHSELNLSSLELGDSALYFCASSVGPRADTQYFGPGTRLTVL.

There are a few counts of this clonotype. V gene TRBV12-3 or TRBV12-4 combines with J gene TRBJ2-2; 11 bases agree with TRBD2. There are 17 residues in the CDR3. V trimming: 5 bases; J trimming: 6 bases; junction bases outside the gene matches: 11. The CDR3 loop reads CASSRLAGGLGPGELFF. DNA of the CDR3: TGTGCCAGCAGTCGGCTAGCGGGAGGCCTTGGACCCGGGGAGCTGTTTTTT.

This clonotype was detected a few times. The chain links TRBV25-1 to TRBJ2-5; D is perhaps TRBD1 (6 bases). The CDR3 length is 15 residues. The V gene's germline CDR1 is MGHDK and CDR2 SYGVNS. The ends were cut back, 0 bases at V and 4 bases at J, with 12 bases in the middle. DNA of the CDR3: TGTGCCAGCAGTGAATATATTCCACAGGGAGAGACCCAGTACTTC. Protein sequence: CASSEYIPQGETQYF. Full variable domain (missing parts from reference TRBV25-1 and TRBJ2-5): EADIYQTPRYLVIGTGKKITLECSQTMGHDKMYWYQQDPGMELHLIHYSYGVNSTEKGDLSSESTVSRIRTEHFPLTLESARPSHTSQYLCASSEYIPQGETQYFGPGTRLLVL.

The chain joins TRBV7-2 to TRBJ2-5, with D unresolved. The CDR3 runs to 14 residues. In germline, CDR1 is SGHTA, CDR2 FQGNSA. The V gene lost 6 bases and the J gene lost 4 bases, with 15 bases spanning the gap. As DNA, the CDR3 is TGTGCCAGCAGAACTGGAGTTGCCGGAGAGACCCAGTACTTC. Translated, it gives CASRTGVAGETQYF.

The chain employs TRBV2 and TRBJ1-5; D is perhaps TRBD1 (6 bases). The CDR3 is 15 amino acids. Germline V CDR1 and CDR2: SNHLY, FYNNEI. V was pared by 7 bases and J by 2 bases, with 15 bases between. CDR3 in amino acids: CASTLQGTGNQPQHF. Here the CDR3 DNA reads TGTGCCAGCACCTTACAGGGTACAGGCAATCAGCCCCAGCATTTT.

The J gene is TRBJ2-4, the V gene TRBV29-1; possible D gene TRBD1, 8 bases. The germline V gene encodes CDR1 SQVTM and CDR2 ANQGSEA. The CDR3 extends over 14 amino acids. V was pared by 1 base and J by 12 bases, with 19 bases between. As DNA, the CDR3 is TGCAGCGTTGAAGGGGGAGGGACAGGCACGGCTCAGTACTTC. Its protein is CSVEGGGTGTAQYF.

The V and J genes are TRBV20-1 and TRBJ2-7; possibly TRBD1 or TRBD2 for D (5 bases each). Trimming removed 3 bases at V and 3 bases at J, with 9 bases between. The CDR3 runs to 12 residues. CDR1 DFQATT and CDR2 SNEGSKA come from the germline V gene (reference sequence). The CDR3 sequence: CSASRDGYEQYF. CDR3 coding DNA: TGCAGTGCTAGTCGGGACGGCTACGAGCAGTACTTC.

This clonotype was seen more than once but under ten times. The chain is built from TRBV4-3 and TRBJ2-1, with TRBD1 matching over 8 bases. V was pared by 1 base and J by 4 bases, with 6 bases of the junction left unmatched. This CDR3 spans 16 amino acids. In germline, CDR1 is LGHNA, CDR2 YSLEER. The DNA for the CDR3 is TGCGCCAGCAGCCAAGCCGGGACAGGCGGATACAATGAGCAGTTCTTC. This encodes CASSQAGTGGYNEQFF.

This clonotype has a count of ten or more. The chain uses TRBV7-9 and TRBJ2-5; D uncertain. The CDR3 loop spans 14 amino acids. V lost 1 base, J lost 1 base, and 7 bases lay in between. The germline gives CDR1 SEHNR, CDR2 FQNEAQ (reference sequence). In DNA form, the CDR3 reads TGTGCCAGCAGCTTAGAAACGGTCCAAGAGACCCAGTACTTC. It translates to CASSLETVQETQYF.

J is TRBJ2-3 and V is TRBV2, with 15 bases that match TRBD2. This CDR3 has 17 residues. V lost 6 bases, J lost 1 base, and 5 bases stayed unmatched. Germline CDR1 and CDR2: SNHLY and FYNNEI. The CDR3 here is CASRRGLAGGGTDTQYF. The CDR3 bases are TGTGCCAGCAGGAGGGGACTAGCGGGAGGAGGCACAGATACGCAGTATTTT. The entire variable domain, with the rest obtained from reference TRBV2 and TRBJ2-3, is as follows: EPEVTQTPSHQVTQMGQEVILRCVPISNHLYFYWYRQILGQKVEFLVSFYNNEISEKSEIFDDQFSVERPDGSNFTLKIRSTKLEDSAMYFCASRRGLAGGGTDTQYFGPGTRLTVL.

This clonotype was detected many times. The chain carries TRBV5-8 and TRBJ1-4; 8 nucleotides line up with TRBD1. With V trimmed by 3 bases and J by 7 bases, 11 bases remained unmatched. Germline CDR1 reads SGHTS; CDR2 reads YDEGEE. CDR3 length: 16 amino acids. The CDR3 here is CASSSLGQGLIEKLFF. CDR3 nucleotide sequence: TGTGCCAGCAGCTCTCTTGGACAGGGACTAATTGAAAAACTGTTTTTT.

This clonotype has only a few counts. The rearrangement uses TRBV12-3 or TRBV12-4 and TRBJ1-1, with unresolved D. The CDR3 is made up of 13 amino acids. The V and J ends lost 6 bases and 1 base respectively, with 9 bases between them. The CDR3 here is CASSYKRNTEAFF. CDR3 in DNA: TGTGCCAGCAGCTACAAACGGAACACTGAAGCTTTCTTT.

This clonotype was counted a few times. DNA of the CDR3: TGTGCCAGCAGCCGACGGGGGGGAGAGACCCAGTACTTC. As protein: CASSRRGGETQYF. The chain is built from TRBV3-1 and TRBJ2-5; 8 nucleotides align to TRBD2. The V segment lost 4 bases and the J segment 4 bases; nucleotides outside the gene matches: 2. CDR1 LGHDT and CDR2 YNNKEL come from the germline V gene (reference sequence). CDR3 size: 13 residues.